This T cell receptor beta chain was recorded in a study of T-cell memory formation after mild COVID-19. Study-level points and caveats: Contracting clones, day 15 to 85, had balanced CD4/CD8, and later expanders favored CD4+. Of the contracting clones, CD4+ ones lay mainly in CM and EM, and CD8+ ones in EMRA.

CDR3 length: 15 residues. Germline V lookup: CDR1 MGHRA, CDR2 YSYEKL. The J segment lost 6 bases and the V segment lost 5 bases, leaving 7 bases of the junction unmatched. Worth noting for this clonotype: Its antigen is still unknown.

TCRdb independently ran MiXCR on the 5' RACE reads; one entry per CDR3 protein. The sample lists approximately 100,000 distinct CDR3 sequences, around 10% occurring once. The specimen was PBMCs or a T cell subset sorted from them (not recorded which). The chain has TRBV4-1 and TRBJ2-3, with 11 bases fitting TRBD1. This TCR derives from a man aged 18 to 35 who had mild COVID-19 (a few samples of this study predate the infection). Cell type and time point are not known. The DNA of the CDR3 is TGCGCCAGCAGCTTACCGGGACAGGGGGGCGATACGCAGTATTTT. Encoded protein: CASSLPGQGGDTQYF.